Following are 14 T cell receptor beta chains from one sample sequenced in a study of T cell repertoires in cytomegalovirus infection. These receptors' antigens are unknown. In TCRdb, the reads were re-called with MiXCR into one record per CDR3 protein. This sample yields more than 85,000 distinct CDR3 sequences, of which around 28% are seen a single time; about 81% belongs to the top ten. The sequencing here drew on CD8+ T cells from cultured PBMCs, taken from culture after CMV antigen stimulation. The origin of the receptors is a human donor in good health (CMV status not recorded). Some clones in this sample may be carry-over from other donors' samples.

The CDR3, as DNA: TGTGCCAGTAGGCAGGCCGGGAGTAATTGGAATGAGCAGTTCTTC. Residues: CASRQAGSNWNEQFF. The chain has TRBV19 and TRBJ2-1, with a possible D match to TRBD2 (6 bases). The CDR3 length is 15 residues. V lost 6 bases and J 7 bases, leaving 19 bases between the germline ends. CDR1 is LNHDA, CDR2 SQIVND, per germline (reference sequence).

This clonotype was counted only a few times. This chain links TRBV30 with TRBJ2-7; D gene ambiguous. Germline V CDR1 and CDR2: GTSNPN, SVGIG (reference sequence). CDR3 length: 15 residues. Trimming pared 0 bases from V and 2 bases from J, leaving 14 bases between. CDR3 loop: CAWSVLGLMAYEQYF. The DNA of the CDR3 is TGTGCCTGGAGTGTATTGGGCCTGATGGCCTACGAGCAGTACTTC.

This clonotype was observed a few times. This chain uses TRBV29-1 with TRBJ1-4; possible D gene TRBD1, 5 bases. Trimming pared 6 bases from V and 5 bases from J, leaving 13 bases between. The CDR3 spans 13 residues. CDR1 and CDR2 (germline): SQVTM, ANQGSEA. The CDR3 region is CSVLDSSNEKLFF. In DNA form, the CDR3 reads TGCAGCGTCCTAGACAGCTCAAATGAAAAACTGTTTTTT. The entire variable domain, with the rest obtained from reference TRBV29-1 and TRBJ1-4, is as follows: SAVISQKPSRDICQRGTSLTIQCQVDSQVTMMFWYRQQPGQSLTLIATANQGSEATYESGFVIDKFPISRPNLTFSTLTVSNMSPEDSSIYLCSVLDSSNEKLFFGSGTQLSVL.

CDR3 sequence reads: CASRTGGTETYEQYF. The CDR3 DNA is TGTGCCAGCAGGACAGGGGGGACGGAGACCTACGAGCAGTACTTC. The rearrangement joins TRBV7-6 to TRBJ2-7; the match to TRBD1 covers 9 bases. The length of the CDR3 is 15 residues. V lost 6 bases and J lost 2; bases outside the gene matches: 8. Germline lookup yields CDR1 SGHVS and CDR2 FNYEAQ. Supplemented by reference TRBV7-6 and TRBJ2-7, the full variable domain reads GAGVSQSPRYKVTKRGQDVALRCDPISGHVSLYWYRQALGQGPEFLTYFNYEAQQDKSGLPNDRFSAERPEGSISTLTIQRTEQRDSAMYRCASRTGGTETYEQYFGPGTRLTVT.

The chain couples TRBV7-9 to TRBJ1-1; possibly TRBD1 for D (6 bases). The CDR3 is made up of 14 amino acids. V lost 1 base to trimming and J lost 4 bases, with 10 bases between them. Germline V gives CDR1 SEHNR, CDR2 FQNEAQ (reference sequence). The CDR3 region has the DNA TGTGCCAGCAGCTTAGATGCCAGGGGCACTGAAGCTTTCTTT. Translated, it gives CASSLDARGTEAFF. Looking up the rest from reference TRBV7-9 and TRBJ1-1 gives the full variable domain: DTGVSQNPRHKITKRGQNVTFRCDPISEHNRLYWYRQTLGQGPEFLTYFQNEAQLEKSRLLSDRFSAERPKGSFSTLEIQRTEQGDSAMYLCASSLDARGTEAFFGQGTRLTVV.

Here the CDR3 DNA reads TGCGCCAGCAGGGGACAGGTGGACACTGAAGCTTTCTTT. It encodes CASRGQVDTEAFF. This chain uses TRBV4-1 with TRBJ1-1, with 8 bases fitting TRBD1. Germline assignment: CDR1 MGHRA and CDR2 YSYEKL. V lost 6 bases, J lost 3 bases, and 3 bases stayed unmatched. The CDR3 has 13 residues.

This sequence joins TRBV19 and TRBJ2-1, with D possibly called TRBD1 or TRBD2 (5 bases each). The CDR3 is made up of 15 amino acids. V lost 5 bases to trimming and J lost 5 bases, with 16 bases between them. The germline CDR1 and CDR2 sequences are LNHDA and SQIVND (reference sequence). CDR3 sequence reads: CASSPRDVANNEQFF. The CDR3 bases are TGTGCCAGTAGTCCCCGGGACGTCGCCAACAATGAGCAGTTCTTC. Full variable domain (remainder filled in from reference TRBV19 and TRBJ2-1): DGGITQSPKYLFRKEGQNVTLSCEQNLNHDAMYWYRQDPGQGLRLIYYSQIVNDFQKGDIAEGYSVSREKKESFPLTVTSAQKNPTAFYLCASSPRDVANNEQFFGPGTRLTVL.

The sample holds a few counts of this clonotype. The chain combines TRBV7-9 with TRBJ1-1; D remains unclear. The CDR3 consists of 14 residues. The V gene's germline CDR1 is SEHNR and CDR2 FQNEAQ (reference sequence). The V and J ends lost 1 base and 6 bases respectively, with 12 bases between them. CDR3 residues: CASSLGREGSEAFF. In DNA form, the CDR3 reads TGTGCCAGCAGCTTAGGGCGGGAAGGCTCTGAAGCTTTCTTT.

The J gene is TRBJ2-7, the V gene TRBV6-6, with unresolved D. The CDR3 extends over 13 amino acids. Looked up from germline, CDR1 is MNHNY and CDR2 is SVGAGI (reference sequence). The V end lost 0 bases, the J end lost 4 bases, and 7 bases lay between the germline ends. In nucleotides, the CDR3 is TGTGCCAGCAGTTACTCCGAGCCGTACGAGCAGTACTTC. Translating gives CASSYSEPYEQYF.

This clonotype was observed a handful of times. The V gene is TRBV12-3 or TRBV12-4, the J gene TRBJ1-5, with D tentatively TRBD1 (6 bases). This CDR3 is 15 amino acids long. The V end lost 3 bases, the J end lost 2 bases, and 11 bases lay between the germline ends. CDR3 residues: CASSLAGAGNQPQHF. Written as DNA, the CDR3 is TGTGCCAGCAGTTTGGCAGGGGCGGGCAATCAGCCCCAGCATTTT.

This clonotype was seen many times. The rearrangement links TRBV7-2 to TRBJ2-7; TRBD1 or TRBD2 may be the D gene (5 bases each). The V and J ends lost 4 bases and 6 bases respectively, with 13 bases between them. The germline V gene encodes CDR1 SGHTA and CDR2 FQGNSA. The length of the CDR3 is 13 residues. The CDR3 is CASSWIEGFEQYF. CDR3 bases: TGTGCCAGCAGCTGGATTGAGGGGTTCGAGCAGTACTTC.

This clonotype was detected only once. J is TRBJ2-7 and V is TRBV19; D gene uncertain. This CDR3 comprises 14 residues. Germline lookup yields CDR1 LNHDA and CDR2 SQIVND (reference sequence). Trimming shortened V by 8 bases and J by 3 bases, and 17 bases separated the two germline ends. In DNA form, the CDR3 reads TGTGCCAGTGGGCCCAGAACCTCGGACTACGAGCAGTACTTC. This gives the protein CASGPRTSDYEQYF.

The chain carries TRBV6-6 and TRBJ1-5; 10 bases map to TRBD1. Trimming removed 6 bases from V and 7 bases from J; junction bases left unmatched: 9. This CDR3 has 15 residues. Germline CDR1 and CDR2: MNHNY and SVGAGI (reference sequence). CDR3: CASRAPTGGGQPQHF. Written as DNA, the CDR3 is TGTGCCAGCAGGGCCCCGACAGGGGGCGGACAGCCCCAGCATTTT.

This sequence joins TRBV2 and TRBJ2-1; D might be TRBD2 (6 bases). The CDR3 has 15 residues. Per the germline V gene, CDR1 is SNHLY and CDR2 is FYNNEI. V was cut by 4 bases and J by 0 bases, with 10 bases left in between. The CDR3 DNA sequence: TGTGCCAGCAGTGTAGCGGAAAGCTCCTACAATGAGCAGTTCTTC. This translates into CASSVAESSYNEQFF.